The 16 T cell receptor beta chains given below trace back to one sample, sequenced in a study of T-cell reconstitution after alpha-beta-depleted transplantation in children. Library preparation (for TCRbeta) was performed with unique molecular identifiers. TCRdb re-called the PCR reads with MiXCR, one entry per CDR3 protein. The table includes about 600,000 distinct CDR3 sequences, about 11% detected once. The specimen comprised PBMCs from the stem cell graft donor, sampled from the stem cell graft. These receptors were collected from a human donor who donated a stem cell graft to a child with acute myeloid leukemia.

The chain couples TRBV7-2 to TRBJ2-7, with 7 bases fitting TRBD2. Trimming removed 3 bases from V and 5 bases from J; junction bases left unmatched: 13. Germline V lookup: CDR1 SGHTA, CDR2 FQGNSA. This CDR3 contains 16 residues. DNA for the CDR3: TGTGCCAGCAGCTTCTACGGTGGCGGGAGTCTCGACGAGCAGTACTTC. Its protein product is CASSFYGGGSLDEQYF. Looking up the rest from reference TRBV7-2 and TRBJ2-7 gives the full variable domain: GAGVSQSPSNKVTEKGKDVELRCDPISGHTALYWYRQSLGQGLEFLIYFQGNSAPDKSGLPSDRFSAERTGGSVSTLTIQRTQQEDSAVYLCASSFYGGGSLDEQYFGPGTRLTVT.

This clonotype was recorded a few times. The genes are TRBV29-1 and TRBJ2-7; 9 bases fit TRBD2. CDR1 is SQVTM, CDR2 ANQGSEA, per germline. The J segment lost 2 bases and the V segment lost 6 bases, leaving 8 bases of the junction unmatched. This CDR3 comprises 14 residues. The CDR3 sequence: CSVGGGLATYEQYF. In DNA form, the CDR3 reads TGCAGCGTCGGGGGCGGACTAGCGACCTACGAGCAGTACTTC.

This clonotype was counted a few times. The chain joins TRBV3-1 to TRBJ2-5; D might be TRBD1 (6 bases). This CDR3 contains 14 residues. Trimming shortened V by 1 base and J by 5 bases, and 11 bases separated the two germline ends. CDR1 is LGHDT, CDR2 YNNKEL, per germline (reference sequence). CDR3 in DNA: TGTGCCAGCAGCCAAGCGGGAAGGGGGGAGACCCAGTACTTC. The encoded protein is CASSQAGRGETQYF.

The gene calls are TRBV5-1 and TRBJ1-4; D might be TRBD1 (6 bases). Germline-derived CDR1 and CDR2 are SGHRS and YFSETQ. The CDR3 has 15 amino acids. Between the trimmed V and J ends, which lost 3 bases and 4 bases, there was a span of 13 bases. The CDR3 spells CASSSGQLDNEKLFF. CDR3 DNA sequence: TGCGCCAGCAGCTCCGGACAGCTTGATAATGAAAAACTGTTTTTT.

The sample holds a few counts of this clonotype. The chain has TRBV21-1 and TRBJ2-5; TRBD2, the table's D call, lacks a check against the DNA. TRBV21-1 is deemed a pseudogene. The CDR3 totals 17 residues. CDR3 DNA: TGTGCCAGCAGCTCTCCGGTTCGAGCGGGACACCAAGAGACCCAGTACTTC. Translation: CASSSPVRAGHQETQYF.

In DNA form, the CDR3 reads TGCAGTGCTAGATGGCGGGCGAACACCGGGGAGCTGTTTTTT. This encodes CSARWRANTGELFF. V is TRBV20-1 and J is TRBJ2-2, with D perhaps TRBD2 (5 bases). The CDR3 spans 14 residues. V lost 2 bases and J 0 bases, leaving 7 bases between the germline ends. In germline, CDR1 is DFQATT, CDR2 SNEGSKA (reference sequence).

The V and J genes are TRBV7-8 and TRBJ2-2; 10 nucleotides match TRBD2. With 5 bases clipped from V and 7 bases from J, the junction kept 7 bases outside the gene matches. Germline CDR1 SGHVS, CDR2 FQNEAQ. This CDR3 is 15 amino acids long. The CDR3 is CASSPWQREGGELFF. Written as DNA, the CDR3 is TGTGCCAGCAGCCCCTGGCAGCGGGAGGGCGGGGAGCTGTTTTTT.

V and J are TRBV7-9 and TRBJ2-7; D is uncertain. V shed 6 bases and J shed 0 bases, with 12 bases lying between them. This CDR3 region has 14 residues. Germline CDR1 is SEHNR and CDR2 is FQNEAQ (reference sequence). This CDR3 is CASRLGENSYEQYF. The DNA for the CDR3 is TGTGCCAGCAGATTGGGTGAGAACTCCTACGAGCAGTACTTC.

The chain recombines TRBV28 with TRBJ2-5, with D hard to call. This CDR3 is built from 12 residues. In germline, CDR1 is MDHEN, CDR2 SYDVKM. V dropped 6 bases and J dropped 9 bases, with 14 bases sitting between them. The CDR3 DNA is TGTGCCAGCAGCCCTCGCGGTATGGCCCAGTACTTC. It translates to CASSPRGMAQYF.

This clonotype has ten or more counts. The CDR3 region is CASGRTSGRSYEQYF. CDR3 coding DNA: TGTGCCAGCGGTAGGACTAGCGGGAGATCATACGAGCAGTACTTC. The V call is TRBV12-3 or TRBV12-4, the J call TRBJ2-7; 13 bases agree with TRBD2. This CDR3 has 15 residues. With V trimmed by 8 bases and J by 4 bases, 8 bases remained unmatched.

The sample holds a few counts of this clonotype. The V and J genes are TRBV3-1 and TRBJ1-3, with D unresolved. V shed 4 bases and J shed 4 bases, with 8 bases lying between them. This CDR3 is 13 amino acids long. Germline V gives CDR1 LGHDT, CDR2 YNNKEL (reference sequence). This CDR3 reads CASSPSRGNTIYF. The CDR3 coding sequence is TGTGCCAGCAGCCCGAGTCGGGGAAACACCATATATTTT.

This clonotype was observed a handful of times. The V and J genes are TRBV4-3 and TRBJ1-4; D is ambiguous. The ends were cut back, 4 bases at V and 7 bases at J, with 10 bases in the middle. Germline CDR1 and CDR2: LGHNA and YSLEER. The CDR3 is 13 amino acids. The CDR3, as DNA: TGCGCCAGCAGCCCGTCGGTGGGTGAAAAACTGTTTTTT. Its translation: CASSPSVGEKLFF.

The chain is built from TRBV5-1 and TRBJ2-1; weak D call: TRBD2 (6 bases). Trimming removed 4 bases from V and 12 bases from J, with 20 bases in between. The CDR3 is made up of 14 amino acids. The germline gives CDR1 SGHRS, CDR2 YFSETQ. CDR3: CASSLRLEKDRQFF. CDR3 in DNA: TGCGCCAGCAGCCTCCGACTAGAGAAGGATCGGCAGTTCTTC.

V is TRBV3-1 and J is TRBJ2-7, with no clear D. V was trimmed by 3 bases and J by 5 bases, leaving 17 bases between them. This CDR3 spans 15 amino acids. Germline loops: CDR1 LGHDT, CDR2 YNNKEL (reference sequence). The CDR3 DNA sequence: TGTGCCAGCAGCCACGTGGAGTTAGCCGTTAACGAGCAGTACTTC. Its translation: CASSHVELAVNEQYF.

This clonotype occurred many times. The rearrangement uses TRBV4-3 and TRBJ2-2, with D unclear. Deletions cut 2 bases from V and 7 bases from J, with 8 bases between. Germline lookup yields CDR1 LGHNA and CDR2 YSLEER. This CDR3 region has 13 residues. CDR3 amino acids: CASSQLVVGELFF. DNA of the CDR3: TGCGCCAGCAGCCAATTAGTGGTCGGGGAGCTGTTTTTT.

This chain links TRBV14 with TRBJ2-1; D might be TRBD2 (6 bases). The CDR3 has 15 amino acids. V dropped 5 bases and J dropped 6 bases, with 17 bases sitting between them. Per the germline V gene, CDR1 is SGHDN and CDR2 is FVKESK. CDR3 region: CASSYNGQRVNEQFF. The CDR3 DNA sequence: TGTGCCAGCAGCTACAACGGTCAGCGGGTCAATGAGCAGTTCTTC.